This T cell receptor (beta chain) came from a study of CD4 and CD8 cells across lung adenocarcinoma regions. TCRdb re-derived calls from the PCR reads in MiXCR, one entry per CDR3 protein. The sample gives under 8,000 distinct CDR3 sequences, 53% of which show up once; around 97% is in the top ten. The patients had localized lung adenocarcinoma, a non-small cell subtype. In this sample, this clonotype turned up once. A much larger clone differs from this one at a single base, so this may be a read error. This CDR3 has 14 residues. The germline CDR1 and CDR2 sequences are MNHNS and SASEGT. This TCR derives from a male donor with lung adenocarcinoma. The CD4 and CD8 labels of this study may be unreliable. This sequence joins TRBV6-1 and TRBJ2-3; 13 bases map to TRBD2. The sample was CD8+ T cells from the center of a lung tumor. CDR3 bases: TGTGCCAGCAGACTAGCGGGAGGGCCAGATATGCAGTATTTT. Its protein is CASRLAGGPDMQYF.